The rows below give T cell receptor beta chains drawn from one sample of a study of T cell responses to AZD1222 COVID-19 vaccine. Data came from immunoSEQ multiplex PCR; TCRdb stores just in-frame clones and leaves some out. The sample includes about 130,000 clones, more than 85% of them seen just once. Sequenced material: peripheral blood, taken on day 0 of AZD1222 vaccination. These receptors came from an adult in good health. Each CDR3 is given with its conserved first and last residue. The D gene is left open where the match is weak. Clone sizes are given selectively: once, few, many, or a class where the clone is expanded.

CDR3 length: 13
D gene: NA
clone size: NA
J gene: TRBJ2-2
V gene: TRBV28
CDR3 DNA: TGTGCCAGCAGGCCAGGGCTCACCGGGGAGCTGTTTTTT
CDR3 protein: CASRPGLTGELFF

CDR3 length: 14
D gene: TRBD1
clone size: NA
J gene: TRBJ1-2
V gene: TRBV6-7
CDR3 DNA: TGTGCCAGCAGTTGCACAGGGGAAAACTATGGCTACACCTTC
CDR3 protein: CASSCTGENYGYTF

CDR3 length: 14
D gene: NA
clone size: NA
J gene: TRBJ1-6
V gene: TRBV11-2
CDR3 DNA: TGTGCCAGCAGCTTACGGGACAAAGGGTCACCCCTCCACTTT
CDR3 protein: CASSLRDKGSPLHF

CDR3 length: 12
D gene: NA
clone size: NA
J gene: TRBJ2-3
V gene: TRBV18
CDR3 DNA: TGTGCCAGCTCACCCTTCATAGATACGCAGTATTTT
CDR3 protein: CASSPFIDTQYF

CDR3 length: 14
D gene: TRBD2
clone size: NA
J gene: TRBJ2-3
V gene: TRBV7-3
CDR3 DNA: TGTGCCAGCAGCTTAGCGGGAGCTTCGGATACGCAGTATTTT
CDR3 protein: CASSLAGASDTQYF

CDR3 length: 14
D gene: NA
clone size: NA
J gene: TRBJ2-5
V gene: TRBV30
CDR3 DNA: TGTGCCTGGAGTGCTCGACTGGAAATGGGGACCCAGTACTTC
CDR3 protein: CAWSARLEMGTQYF

CDR3 length: 16
D gene: TRBD2
clone size: NA
J gene: TRBJ2-6
V gene: TRBV6-6
CDR3 DNA: TGTGCCAGCAGGGGGGGACTATTTTCTGGGGCCAACGTCCTGACTTTC
CDR3 protein: CASRGGLFSGANVLTF

CDR3 length: 15
D gene: NA
clone size: NA
J gene: TRBJ2-2
V gene: TRBV6-1
CDR3 DNA: TGTGCCAGCAGTGAGCGGACGGCGAACACCGGGGAGCTGTTTTTT
CDR3 protein: CASSERTANTGELFF

CDR3 length: 12
D gene: NA
clone size: once
J gene: TRBJ2-3
V gene: TRBV19
CDR3 DNA: TGTGCCAGTAGTACAGGGTTAGATACGCAGTATTTT
CDR3 protein: CASSTGLDTQYF

CDR3 length: 13
D gene: NA
clone size: NA
J gene: TRBJ1-1
V gene: TRBV12-3/TRBV12-4
CDR3 DNA: TGTGCCAGCAGCCTCGGGGGAAGGACTGAAGCTTTCTTT
CDR3 protein: CASSLGGRTEAFF

CDR3 length: 12
D gene: NA
clone size: NA
J gene: TRBJ1-1
V gene: TRBV28
CDR3 DNA: TGTGCCAGCAGTTTAGTAGACACTGAAGCTTTCTTT
CDR3 protein: CASSLVDTEAFF

CDR3 length: 14
D gene: TRBD1
clone size: NA
J gene: TRBJ2-7
V gene: TRBV7-9
CDR3 DNA: TGTGCCAGCAGCTGGGGCCAGGGGGCCTACGAGCAGTACTTC
CDR3 protein: CASSWGQGAYEQYF

CDR3 length: 11
D gene: NA
clone size: NA
J gene: TRBJ2-1
V gene: TRBV7-9
CDR3 DNA: TGTGCCAGCAGCCCATACAATGAGCAGTTCTTC
CDR3 protein: CASSPYNEQFF

CDR3 length: 17
D gene: NA
clone size: NA
J gene: TRBJ2-1
V gene: TRBV10-1
CDR3 DNA: TGCGCCAGCAGTGAGCCCCCGGAGAAGGGCCGATACAATGAGCAGTTCTTC
CDR3 protein: CASSEPPEKGRYNEQFF

CDR3 length: 14
D gene: NA
clone size: NA
J gene: TRBJ1-1
V gene: TRBV28
CDR3 DNA: TGTGCCAGCAGTTTATCCCGGGGTACCGCTGAAGCTTTCTTT
CDR3 protein: CASSLSRGTAEAFF

CDR3 length: 16
D gene: TRBD1
clone size: NA
J gene: TRBJ2-7
V gene: TRBV15
CDR3 DNA: TGTGCCACCAGCAGCCCCAACAGGGGGTTACTACGTGAGCAGTACTTC
CDR3 protein: CATSSPNRGLLREQYF

CDR3 length: 15
D gene: TRBD1
clone size: NA
J gene: TRBJ1-1
V gene: TRBV6-6
CDR3 DNA: TGTGCCAGCAGTTCCTCGACAGGGGGCGGCACTGAAGCTTTCTTT
CDR3 protein: CASSSSTGGGTEAFF

CDR3 length: 17
D gene: NA
clone size: NA
J gene: TRBJ2-1
V gene: TRBV27
CDR3 DNA: TGTGCCAGCAGTTTATACAGGGCTCGGGCCTCCTACAATGAGCAGTTCTTC
CDR3 protein: CASSLYRARASYNEQFF

CDR3 length: 13
D gene: TRBD1
clone size: NA
J gene: TRBJ2-4
V gene: TRBV2
CDR3 DNA: TGTGCCAGCAGCATCCAGGGGGATAACATTCAGTACTTC
CDR3 protein: CASSIQGDNIQYF

CDR3 length: 16
D gene: NA
clone size: NA
J gene: TRBJ2-1
V gene: TRBV7-7
CDR3 DNA: TGTGCTAGCAGCTTAAGACCGCGGAGCTCCTACAATGAGCAGTTCTTC
CDR3 protein: CASSLRPRSSYNEQFF

CDR3 length: 15
D gene: TRBD2
clone size: once
J gene: TRBJ2-1
V gene: TRBV11-3
CDR3 DNA: TGTGCCAGCAGCTTTAGCGGGAGGGCCAATAATGAGCAGTTCTTC
CDR3 protein: CASSFSGRANNEQFF

CDR3 length: 14
D gene: NA
clone size: NA
J gene: TRBJ1-6
V gene: TRBV28
CDR3 DNA: TGTGCCAGCAGTTTATTGCAGGTCGGTTCACCCCTCCACTTT
CDR3 protein: CASSLLQVGSPLHF

CDR3 length: 15
D gene: NA
clone size: NA
J gene: TRBJ1-2
V gene: TRBV28
CDR3 DNA: TGTGCCAGCAGTCCCCATGGGGTCCGTAACTATGGCTACACCTTC
CDR3 protein: CASSPHGVRNYGYTF

CDR3 length: 15
D gene: TRBD1
clone size: NA
J gene: TRBJ2-2
V gene: TRBV4-2
CDR3 DNA: TGTGCCAGCAGTTCCGGGACAGGGGGCACCGGGGAGCTGTTTTTT
CDR3 protein: CASSSGTGGTGELFF

CDR3 length: 14
D gene: TRBD1
clone size: NA
J gene: TRBJ1-1
V gene: TRBV10-3
CDR3 DNA: TGTGCCATCAGTACGGGACAGGGGAACACTGAAGCTTTCTTT
CDR3 protein: CAISTGQGNTEAFF

CDR3 length: 14
D gene: NA
clone size: NA
J gene: TRBJ1-6
V gene: TRBV6-5
CDR3 DNA: TGTGCCAGCCGTCCGAGCTCCTATAATTCACCCCTCCACTTT
CDR3 protein: CASRPSSYNSPLHF

CDR3 length: 14
D gene: NA
clone size: NA
J gene: TRBJ2-1
V gene: TRBV7-9
CDR3 DNA: TGTGCCAGCAGCTTAAAAGGCTCCTACAATGAGCAGTTCTTC
CDR3 protein: CASSLKGSYNEQFF

CDR3 length: 13
D gene: NA
clone size: NA
J gene: TRBJ2-3
V gene: TRBV19
CDR3 DNA: TGTGCCAGTAGTATAGCCGGGGGAGATACGCAGTATTTT
CDR3 protein: CASSIAGGDTQYF

CDR3 length: 15
D gene: NA
clone size: NA
J gene: TRBJ2-2
V gene: TRBV6-1
CDR3 DNA: TGTGCCAGCAGTTCGTCGGGGCGAGACACCGGGGAGCTGTTTTTT
CDR3 protein: CASSSSGRDTGELFF